These 23 T cell receptor beta chains came from one sample sequenced in a study of cytomegalovirus exposure and HLA in healthy donors. It was with 60 Vbeta and 13 Jbeta primers that the PCR ran. This table comes from immunoSEQ multiplex PCR, and its TCRdb copy is limited to in-frame clones, with some not included. Counted here are around 200,000 clones, about 80% occurring once; the ten biggest clones make up around 2%. The sample was PBMCs. These receptors originate from a man younger than 35 in good health and CMV-seronegative.

This chain connects TRBV29-1 to TRBJ1-1; 7 bases map to TRBD1. CDR1 is SQVTM and CDR2 is ANQGSEA in the germline V gene. V was clipped by 5 bases and J by 2 bases; unmatched bases: 8. The CDR3 extends over 14 amino acids. The CDR3 reads CSVRQGRSNTEAFF. CDR3 coding DNA: TGCAGCGTTAGACAGGGAAGGTCAAACACTGAAGCTTTCTTT. Complete variable domain (other parts from reference TRBV29-1 and TRBJ1-1): SAVISQKPSRDICQRGTSLTIQCQVDSQVTMMFWYRQQPGQSLTLIATANQGSEATYESGFVIDKFPISRPNLTFSTLTVSNMSPEDSSIYLCSVRQGRSNTEAFFGQGTRLTVV.

This clone showed up just once. The chain links TRBV14 to TRBJ2-3, with TRBD1 matching 11 bases. This CDR3 is built from 16 residues. The germline V gene encodes CDR1 SGHDN and CDR2 FVKESK. V gave up 0 bases and J gave up 6 bases; unmatched junction bases: 5. Written as DNA, the CDR3 is TGTGCCAGCAGCCAAGATCGGGGACAGGGGGAGGATACGCAGTATTTT. This sequence encodes CASSQDRGQGEDTQYF. Looking up the rest from reference TRBV14 and TRBJ2-3 gives the full variable domain: EAGVTQFPSHSVIEKGQTVTLRCDPISGHDNLYWYRRVMGKEIKFLLHFVKESKQDESGMPNNRFLAERTGGTYSTLKVQPAELEDSGVYFCASSQDRGQGEDTQYFGPGTRLTVL.

The rearrangement uses TRBV6-1 and TRBJ1-6; D call uncertain. Deletions cut 4 bases from V and 10 bases from J, with 17 bases between. Germline loops: CDR1 MNHNS, CDR2 SASEGT. The CDR3 contains 15 residues. The CDR3 protein is CASSVRASGKSPLHF. The CDR3 bases are TGTGCCAGCAGTGTGAGGGCGTCCGGCAAATCACCCCTCCACTTT.

The rearrangement joins TRBV7-8 to TRBJ2-7; the match to TRBD1 covers 7 bases. This CDR3 is built from 14 residues. Germline assignment: CDR1 SGHVS and CDR2 FQNEAQ. J lost 2 bases, V lost 5 bases, and 6 bases had no gene match. CDR3 sequence (DNA): TGTGCCAGCAGCGCCTCGGGACAGACCTACGAGCAGTACTTC. Its translation is CASSASGQTYEQYF. The variable domain in full, with the rest retrieved from reference TRBV7-8 and TRBJ2-7, is GAGVSQSPRYKVAKRGQDVALRCDPISGHVSLFWYQQALGQGPEFLTYFQNEAQLDKSGLPSDRFFAERPEGSVSTLKIQRTQQEDSAVYLCASSASGQTYEQYFGPGTRLTVT.

This chain uses TRBV11-3 with TRBJ2-1, with 9 bases that match TRBD1. The germline V gene has CDR1 SGHNT and CDR2 YENEEA. After removal of 3 bases from V and 5 bases from J, the junction contained 5 bases not matched to a gene. The CDR3 extends over 15 amino acids. DNA for the CDR3: TGTGCCAGCAGCTTCCGGGACAGGGTCGACAATGAGCAGTTCTTC. The encoded protein is CASSFRDRVDNEQFF.

The J gene is TRBJ1-2, the V gene TRBV6-1; tentatively, D is TRBD1 (6 bases). The CDR3 covers 17 residues. Trimming removed 2 bases from V and 4 bases from J, with 20 bases in between. Germline lookup yields CDR1 MNHNS and CDR2 SASEGT. The DNA of the CDR3 is TGTGCCAGCAGTGAAAAGGACAGAACCGCTGGGAGCTATGGCTACACCTTC. Its protein is CASSEKDRTAGSYGYTF.

J is TRBJ1-5 and V is TRBV19, with D unclear. CDR1 and CDR2 from the germline V gene are LNHDA and SQIVND (reference sequence). This CDR3 comprises 13 residues. V lost 1 base, J lost 5 bases, and 6 bases lay in between. CDR3 coding DNA: TGTGCCAGTAGTATAGCCGGAGATCAGCCCCAGCATTTT. It codes for CASSIAGDQPQHF.

This chain links TRBV9 with TRBJ2-5; 7 positions agree with TRBD1. The V segment lost 3 bases and the J segment 5 bases; nucleotides outside the gene matches: 4. This CDR3 comprises 13 residues. The germline V gene encodes CDR1 SGDLS and CDR2 YYNGEE. The CDR3, as DNA: TGTGCCAGCAGCGAAAGGGGGCACGAGACCCAGTACTTC. Translating gives CASSERGHETQYF.

This rearrangement joins TRBV10-3 to TRBJ2-5; TRBD2 might be the D (6 bases). CDR1 is ENHRY, CDR2 SYGVKD, per germline. The CDR3 loop spans 13 amino acids. V dropped 0 bases and J dropped 5 bases, with 7 bases sitting between them. CDR3 DNA sequence: TGTGCCATCAGTGAGTCTGCGGGGGAGACCCAGTACTTC. It encodes CAISESAGETQYF.

The J gene is TRBJ1-4, the V gene TRBV30; D call uncertain. The CDR3 runs to 12 residues. Germline assignment: CDR1 GTSNPN and CDR2 SVGIG (reference sequence). V gave up 1 base and J gave up 7 bases, with 7 bases separating them. The chain's CDR3 is CAWSAGSEKLFF. CDR3 DNA: TGTGCCTGGAGTGCGGGGAGTGAAAAACTGTTTTTT.

The J gene is TRBJ2-1, the V gene TRBV9, with 10 bases matching TRBD2. Germline assignment: CDR1 SGDLS and CDR2 YYNGEE. CDR3 length: 17 residues. V trimming: 0 bases; J trimming: 4 bases; junction bases outside the gene matches: 7. CDR3 in DNA: TGTGCCAGCAGCGTAGGGCCCAGCGGGGGGGTTTACAATGAGCAGTTCTTC. This gives the protein CASSVGPSGGVYNEQFF.

This chain connects TRBV7-2 to TRBJ2-5, with 9 bases that match TRBD1. The germline V gene encodes CDR1 SGHTA and CDR2 FQGNSA. This CDR3 region has 15 residues. Trimming cost V 2 bases and J 5 bases; bases outside gene matches: 6. The CDR3: CASSLRGQGSETQYF. The CDR3 DNA reads as TGTGCCAGCAGCTTAAGGGGACAGGGAAGCGAGACCCAGTACTTC.

A few counts support this clone. This chain uses TRBV28 with TRBJ1-5; D might be TRBD1 (6 bases). V was clipped by 10 bases and J by 1 base, with 8 bases between them. The CDR3 covers 12 residues. Per the germline V gene, CDR1 is MDHEN and CDR2 is SYDVKM. The CDR3 sequence: CATDRSNQPQHF. CDR3 DNA sequence: TGTGCCACAGACAGGAGCAATCAGCCCCAGCATTTT.

The chain has TRBV7-9 and TRBJ2-2; weak D call: TRBD2 (6 bases). Looked up from germline, CDR1 is SEHNR and CDR2 is FQNEAQ (reference sequence). The CDR3 extends over 15 amino acids. Trimming shortened V by 1 base and J by 3 bases, and 9 bases separated the two germline ends. Here the CDR3 reads CASSLDRDYTGELFF. In DNA, the CDR3 is TGTGCCAGCAGCTTAGACCGGGACTACACCGGGGAGCTGTTTTTT.

This clone was counted between two and nine times. The chain carries TRBV4-1 and TRBJ2-2, with D perhaps TRBD2 (5 bases). Trimming removed 0 bases at V and 3 bases at J, with 11 bases between. This CDR3 has 16 residues. Per the germline V gene, CDR1 is MGHRA and CDR2 is YSYEKL. The CDR3 DNA sequence: TGCGCCAGCAGCCAAGAAGGAGGATGGCACACCGGGGAGCTGTTTTTT. This encodes CASSQEGGWHTGELFF.

This clone was recorded once. The gene calls are TRBV27 and TRBJ2-3; TRBD1 matches at 8 bases. CDR1 is MNHEY, CDR2 SMNVEV, per germline (reference sequence). Germline trimming cut 5 bases from V and 0 bases from J; bases unmatched to any gene: 16. This CDR3 comprises 19 residues. The CDR3 nucleotides are TGTGCCAGCAGTGGACGGACAGGGAAACTGTCCTTTAGCACAGATACGCAGTATTTT. Translated, it gives CASSGRTGKLSFSTDTQYF.

The gene calls are TRBV15 and TRBJ2-7, with D possibly matching TRBD1 (6 bases). This CDR3 has 15 residues. Germline V gene data show CDR1 as LNHNV and CDR2 as YYDKDF (reference sequence). The ends were cut back, 1 base at V and 3 bases at J, with 13 bases in the middle. DNA for the CDR3: TGTGCCACCAGCAGAGGGACAGAACATTACTACGAGCAGTACTTC. Translated: CATSRGTEHYYEQYF.

The chain carries TRBV14 and TRBJ2-7; TRBD1 matches at 10 bases. The CDR3 is 13 residues long. Per the germline V gene, CDR1 is SGHDN and CDR2 is FVKESK. With V trimmed by 5 bases and J by 8 bases, 6 bases remained unmatched. The CDR3 nucleotides read TGTGCCAGCAGCATTGGGACAGGGGCCCAGCAGTACTTC. Protein: CASSIGTGAQQYF.

The chain links TRBV4-3 to TRBJ2-3, with 9 bases identical to TRBD2. CDR3 length equals 17 residues. V was clipped by 3 bases and J by 4 bases; unmatched bases: 11. The germline V gene encodes CDR1 LGHNA and CDR2 YSLEER. CDR3 region: CASSQRLAEEGADTQYF. CDR3 DNA sequence: TGCGCCAGCAGCCAGCGACTAGCGGAGGAGGGTGCAGATACGCAGTATTTT.

This clone appeared a few times. The chain joins TRBV6-4 to TRBJ2-6; 12 bases fit TRBD1. CDR1 MRHNA and CDR2 SNTAGT come from the germline V gene. V lost 2 bases and J lost 3; bases outside the gene matches: 2. This CDR3 comprises 17 residues. The CDR3 DNA reads as TGTGCCAGCAGTGACGGGACAGGGGGCGATGGGGCCAACGTCCTGACTTTC. This sequence encodes CASSDGTGGDGANVLTF.

The chain uses TRBV7-2 and TRBJ1-1; no clear D gene. Per the germline V gene, CDR1 is SGHTA and CDR2 is FQGNSA. The CDR3 totals 12 residues. V was cut by 4 bases and J by 3 bases, with 6 bases left in between. The CDR3 DNA follows: TGTGCCAGCAGCTCCCAGTACACTGAAGCTTTCTTT. Protein sequence: CASSSQYTEAFF.

V gene TRBV29-1 combines with J gene TRBJ2-3, with 8 bases matching TRBD1. Trimming removed 7 bases from V and 5 bases from J; junction bases left unmatched: 5. This CDR3 contains 12 residues. Germline CDR1 and CDR2: SQVTM and ANQGSEA. For the CDR3, the DNA is TGCAGCGCTGTCGGACAGGGAGATACGCAGTATTTT. Encoded protein: CSAVGQGDTQYF.

The V call is TRBV27, the J call TRBJ2-5, with TRBD2 as a possible D gene (7 bases). Germline CDR1 and CDR2: MNHEY and SMNVEV (reference sequence). The CDR3 totals 18 residues. The ends were cut back, 3 bases at V and 2 bases at J, with 22 bases in the middle. DNA of the CDR3: TGTGCCAGCAGTTTGAACCTGGGGGGGGGCCTTGGGCAAGAGACCCAGTACTTC. It translates to CASSLNLGGGLGQETQYF.